What follows is one TCR beta chain and its context. V gave up 2 bases and J gave up 7 bases; unmatched junction bases: 2. Germline V CDR1 and CDR2: MNHEY, SVGAGI. This CDR3 has 13 amino acids. Profiled with immunoSEQ multiplex PCR; TCRdb holds only in-frame clones, not every one. The data hold over 250,000 clones, with more than 70% observed a single time. This entry is derived from a study of blood T cell repertoires in COVID-19. Study overall: The cDNA or gDNA used as material had been derived from T cells, B-cell-depleted T cells, or PBMCs.

The sample taken for sequencing was PBMCs or T cells enriched from blood (not recorded which). V gene TRBV6-5 combines with J gene TRBJ1-5, with 7 nucleotides matching TRBD1. This receptor was identified in a woman aged 25 to 39 who had recovered from COVID-19. This CDR3 reads CASSYRGPQPQHF. CDR3 sequence (DNA): TGTGCCAGCAGTTACAGGGGGCCCCAGCCCCAGCATTTT.